This T cell receptor beta chain is from a study of T-cell reconstitution after alpha-beta-depleted transplantation in children. Findings of the study overall: Surviving thymic progenitors and recipient T cells were the source of high TCRbeta diversity at day 60 in some patients.

Germline V CDR1 and CDR2: MNHEY, SVGEGT. Trimming took 5 bases from V and 4 from J; bases not matched to a gene: 4. The CDR3 is made up of 15 amino acids. This clonotype came up a few times. The antigen is not known. Unique molecular identifiers tagged the TCRbeta library. Each CDR3 protein is one row after TCRdb ran MiXCR on the PCR reads. The sample holds roughly 490,000 distinct CDR3 sequences, 10% to 12% seen once. The sample was PBMCs, mostly from graft donor cells, taken 180 days after TCRalphabeta/CD19-depleted stem cell transplant. This sequence joins TRBV6-2 or TRBV6-3 and TRBJ2-1, with 11 bases fitting TRBD2. This TCR was recovered from a female patient aged 2 to 10 who had a stem cell transplant for aplastic anemia, so the T cells may come from the graft donor. CDR3: CASSPTSGIYNEQFF. The CDR3 nucleotides read TGTGCCAGCAGTCCGACTAGCGGGATATACAATGAGCAGTTCTTC.